This paragraph covers one T cell receptor beta chain sequence. Trimming cost V 3 bases and J 8 bases, with 11 bases left between them. The CDR3 consists of 13 residues. Germline V gene data show CDR1 as DFQATT and CDR2 as SNEGSKA (reference sequence). Participants were aged roughly 18 to 95 years, lived in over 20 US areas, and enrolled virtually. As handled by the study authors: Nucleated cell counts were estimated from reference gene primer amplification. The table came from immunoSEQ multiplex PCR; TCRdb's copy has only in-frame clones and leaves some out. V and J calls and clone size are those listed in that table; D and trimming were worked out from the DNA. The data hold around 150,000 clones, with over 80% observed a single time. This entry is derived from a study of blood T cell repertoires in COVID-19.

The chain links TRBV20-1 to TRBJ1-6; no reliable D call. Sequenced material: PBMCs or T cells enriched from blood (not recorded which). The origin of this receptor is a man in his 70s who had been exposed to COVID-19. The CDR3 DNA reads as TGCAGTGCTAGTCGGGGTATAGATTCACCCCTCCACTTT. Amino acids: CSASRGIDSPLHF.